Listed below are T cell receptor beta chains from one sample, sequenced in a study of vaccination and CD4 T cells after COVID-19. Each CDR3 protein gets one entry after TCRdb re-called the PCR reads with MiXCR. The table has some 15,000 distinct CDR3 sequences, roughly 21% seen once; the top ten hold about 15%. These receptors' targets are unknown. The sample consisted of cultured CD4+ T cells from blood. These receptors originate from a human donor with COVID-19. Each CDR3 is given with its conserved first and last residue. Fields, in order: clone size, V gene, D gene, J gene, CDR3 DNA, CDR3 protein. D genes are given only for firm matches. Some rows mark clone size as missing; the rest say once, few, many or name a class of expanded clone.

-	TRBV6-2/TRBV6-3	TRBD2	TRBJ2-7	TGTGCCAGCAGTTACAACGGGGGGGCCTACGAGCAGTACTTC	CASSYNGGAYEQYF
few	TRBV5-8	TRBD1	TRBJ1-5	TGTGCCAGCAGCTCGGGACAGGGGGATTCGAGTCAGCATTTT	CASSSGQGDSSQHF
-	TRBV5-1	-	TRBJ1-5	TGCGCCAGCAGCTTGGACGGCGTCGGTGGGCCCCAGCATTTT	CASSLDGVGGPQHF
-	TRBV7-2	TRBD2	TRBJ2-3	TGTGCCAGCAGCTTGAGCGGGGGGAGCACAGATACGCAGTATTTT	CASSLSGGSTDTQYF
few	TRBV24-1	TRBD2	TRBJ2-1	TGTGCCACCAGTGACCCCTCCGGAGCGGGGGGCTACAATGAGCAGTTCTTC	CATSDPSGAGGYNEQFF
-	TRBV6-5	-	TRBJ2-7	TGTGCCAGCAGTTACACCGGTTCTTTCTACGAGCAGTACTTC	CASSYTGSFYEQYF
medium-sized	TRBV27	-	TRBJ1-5	TGTGCCAGCAGTCCCAGGGCAGGAGGGTCAAGCAATCAGCCCCAGCATTTT	CASSPRAGGSSNQPQHF
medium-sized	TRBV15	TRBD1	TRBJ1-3	TGTGCCACCAGCAGAGATCCCGGACAGGGTGTAGACACCATATATTTT	CATSRDPGQGVDTIYF
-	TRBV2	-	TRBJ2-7	TGTGCCAGCAGTGCTCAAACAGGGTATTGGTACGAGCAGTACTTC	CASSAQTGYWYEQYF
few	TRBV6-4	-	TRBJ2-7	TGTGCCAGCAGTCCTCCGTTCTCTCTTCGAACACACTACGAGCAGTACTTC	CASSPPFSLRTHYEQYF
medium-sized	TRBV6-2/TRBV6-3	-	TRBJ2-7	TGTGCCAGCAGTTACTTAGAAGGCTCCTACGAGCAGTACTTC	CASSYLEGSYEQYF
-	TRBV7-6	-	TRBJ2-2	TGTGCCAGCAGCTTAAAGGGGGGGTACAACACCGGGGAGCTGTTTTTT	CASSLKGGYNTGELFF
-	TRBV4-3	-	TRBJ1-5	TGCGCCAGCAGCCCCGAGTTAAGCAATCAGCCCCAGCATTTT	CASSPELSNQPQHF
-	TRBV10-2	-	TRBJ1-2	TGCGCCAGCAGTGAACAATCCTCGAGGGGCTACACCTTC	CASSEQSSRGYTF
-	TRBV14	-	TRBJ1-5	TGTGCCGGCAGCCAAGTGGTTGCCGGGCCCCAGCATTTT	CAGSQVVAGPQHF
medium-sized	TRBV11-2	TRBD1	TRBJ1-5	TGTGCCAGCAGCCCGGGGACAGGGGGATCACATCAGCCCCAGCATTTT	CASSPGTGGSHQPQHF
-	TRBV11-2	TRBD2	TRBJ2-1	TGTGCCAGCAGCTTAGGACGTAAAAGGTTTAACGAGCGGGGACTCTCCTACAATGAGCAGTTCTTC	CASSLGRKRFNERGLSYNEQFF
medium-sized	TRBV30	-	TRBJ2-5	TGTGCCTGGAGATCGAGCGAAGAGACCCAGTACTTC	CAWRSSEETQYF
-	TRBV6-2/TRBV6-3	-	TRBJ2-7	TGTGCCAGCAGACCCACGGGGTCTAGCTACGAGCAGTACTTC	CASRPTGSSYEQYF
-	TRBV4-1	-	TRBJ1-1	TGCGCCAGCAGCCAAGATATCCCCCCTGAAGCTTTCTTT	CASSQDIPPEAFF
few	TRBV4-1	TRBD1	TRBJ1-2	TGCGCCAGCAGCCAAAGGGACAGGGACTATGGCTACACCTTC	CASSQRDRDYGYTF
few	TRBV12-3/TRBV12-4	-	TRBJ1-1	TGTGCCACCTCGGGCCTCACTGAAGCTTTCTTT	CATSGLTEAFF
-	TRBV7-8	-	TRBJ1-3	TGTGCCAGCAGCTTAGCGCTCCGGGGCGGCTCTGGAAACACCATATATTTT	CASSLALRGGSGNTIYF
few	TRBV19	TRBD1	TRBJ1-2	TGTGCCAGTAGTATAGGACAGGGGGCCTATGGCTACACCTTC	CASSIGQGAYGYTF
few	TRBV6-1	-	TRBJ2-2	TGTGCCAGCAGCCGCGGGCCCCTCCCCGGCACCGGGGAGCTGTTTTTT	CASSRGPLPGTGELFF
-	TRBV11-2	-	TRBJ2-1	TGTGCCAGCAGCTTAGGTGTCGGGGGCTACAATGAGCAGTTCTTC	CASSLGVGGYNEQFF
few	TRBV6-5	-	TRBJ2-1	TGTGCCAGCAGTTACTCAGGGCGGGATCTTGATGAGCAGTTCTTC	CASSYSGRDLDEQFF
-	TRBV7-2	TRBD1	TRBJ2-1	TGTGCCAGCAGCTGGGACAGTCACAATGAGCAGTTCTTC	CASSWDSHNEQFF
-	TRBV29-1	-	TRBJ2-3	TGCAGCGTTGAAACAAGCTATCGCCCAGATACGCAGTATTTT	CSVETSYRPDTQYF
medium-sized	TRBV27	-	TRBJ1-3	TGTGCCAGCAGCCGAGGACGGCTAAGCTCTGGAAACACCATATATTTT	CASSRGRLSSGNTIYF
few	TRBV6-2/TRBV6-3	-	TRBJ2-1	TGTGCCAGCAGCCCACTAGACAATGAGCAGTTCTTC	CASSPLDNEQFF
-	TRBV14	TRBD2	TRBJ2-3	TGTGCCAGCAGCCGGCCGGGACTAGCGGGGGGACGCACAGATACGCAGTATTTT	CASSRPGLAGGRTDTQYF
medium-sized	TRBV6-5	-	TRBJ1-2	TGTGCCAGCAGTTCCCTCGGACGGAGCGGTCGTGACTATGGCTACACCTTC	CASSSLGRSGRDYGYTF
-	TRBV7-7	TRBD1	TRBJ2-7	TGTGCTAGCAGCCGGAGGTCATCGGGACAGGGGGATCTTGAGCAGTACTTC	CASSRRSSGQGDLEQYF
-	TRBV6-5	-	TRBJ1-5	TGTGCCAGCAGTTACTCGAGCAATCAGCCCCAGCATTTT	CASSYSSNQPQHF
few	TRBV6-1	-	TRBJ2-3	TGTGCCAGTCGATTAGTCGGGGGTAGCACAGATACGCAGTATTTT	CASRLVGGSTDTQYF
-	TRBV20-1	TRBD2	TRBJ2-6	TGCAGTGCACGAGCTGCTAGCGGGGGAAGCCCTGGGGCCAACGTCCTGACTTTC	CSARAASGGSPGANVLTF
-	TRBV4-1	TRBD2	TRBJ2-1	TGCGCCAGCAGCCAGACCACTAGCGGGGGATTCCGTTCGGACAATGAGCAGTTCTTC	CASSQTTSGGFRSDNEQFF
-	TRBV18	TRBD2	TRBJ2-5	TGTGCCAGCTCACCACGGCGGGGGGAAGAGACCCAGTACTTC	CASSPRRGEETQYF
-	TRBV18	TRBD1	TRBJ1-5	TGTGCCAGCTCACCGGACAGGGGAGGCAATCAGCCCCAGCATTTT	CASSPDRGGNQPQHF
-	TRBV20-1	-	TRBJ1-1	TGCAGTGCTATCCGGGCCTTAATTACAAGGGTGAACACTGAAGCTTTCTTT	CSAIRALITRVNTEAFF
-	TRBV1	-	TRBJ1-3	TGCACCCCAACGGGAAACACCATATATTTT	CTPTGNTIYF
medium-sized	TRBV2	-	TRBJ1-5	TGTGCCAGCGGGCCAATGGGCAATCAGCCCCAGCATTTT	CASGPMGNQPQHF
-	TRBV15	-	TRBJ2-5	TGTGCCACCAGCAGAAACCCGCGGTGGGGGCAAGAGACCCAGTACTTC	CATSRNPRWGQETQYF
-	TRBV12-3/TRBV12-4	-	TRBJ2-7	TGTGCCAGCAGCCGGACGGAGGTCTCCTACGAGCAGTACTTC	CASSRTEVSYEQYF
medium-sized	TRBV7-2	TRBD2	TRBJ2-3	TGTGCCAGCAGCCTGACGGGTCTAGCGGGGGGGCAAGATACGCAGTATTTT	CASSLTGLAGGQDTQYF
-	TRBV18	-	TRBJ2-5	TGTGCCAGCTCACCGCTCCAAGAGACCCAGTACTTC	CASSPLQETQYF
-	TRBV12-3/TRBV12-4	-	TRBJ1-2	TGTGCCAGCAGTTTATACGGCAACTATGGCTACACCTTC	CASSLYGNYGYTF
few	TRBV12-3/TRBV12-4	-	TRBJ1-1	TGTGCCAGCAGTTCTTACAGAGAAGCTTTCTTT	CASSSYREAFF
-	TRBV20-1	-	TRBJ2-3	TGCAGTGTTGTACCACTAGATACGCAGTATTTT	CSVVPLDTQYF
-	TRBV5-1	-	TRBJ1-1	TGCGCCAGCAGCTTGGCCACTGAAGCTTTCTTT	CASSLATEAFF
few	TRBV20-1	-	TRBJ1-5	TGCAGTGTGCGTCAGGGTGGCGGCAATCAGCCCCAGCATTTT	CSVRQGGGNQPQHF
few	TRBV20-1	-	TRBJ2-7	TGCAGTGCTAGAGATCTTGCGACTGAGCAGTACTTC	CSARDLATEQYF
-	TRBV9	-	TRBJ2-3	TGTGCCAGCAGCGTTCAGGAGGGGCGAGGGGATACGCAGTATTTT	CASSVQEGRGDTQYF
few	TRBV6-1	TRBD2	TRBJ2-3	TGTGCCAGCAGTACTAGCGGGGCGGGCGTAACGCAGTATTTT	CASSTSGAGVTQYF
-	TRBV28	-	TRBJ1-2	TGTGCCAGCAGTCCGACTGGGACATTGGGGGGCGGGGGCTACACCTTC	CASSPTGTLGGGGYTF
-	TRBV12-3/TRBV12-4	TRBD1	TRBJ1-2	TGTGCCAGCAGTCCGGGACAGGGAAACGACTATGGCTACACCTTC	CASSPGQGNDYGYTF
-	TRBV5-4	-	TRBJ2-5	TGTGCCAGCAGCTTTGTCAAAGAGACCCAGTACTTC	CASSFVKETQYF
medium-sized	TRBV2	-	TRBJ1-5	TGTGCCAGCAGTGGGTGGGACTATCAGCCCCAGCATTTT	CASSGWDYQPQHF
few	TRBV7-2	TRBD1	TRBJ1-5	TGTGCCAGCAGCTTAGCGGACAGGGAGAGCAATCAGCCCCAGCATTTT	CASSLADRESNQPQHF